One sample yielded the 21 T cell receptor beta chains listed below, sequenced in a study of shared clonotypes between healthy human individuals. Profiled with immunoSEQ multiplex PCR; TCRdb holds only in-frame clones, not every one. The sample contains about 1.4 million clones, roughly 96% of which appear only once. The specimen sequenced was naive CD4+ T cells sorted from blood. The subset: CD45RA+ positively selected. These receptors all come from a man aged 25-40 years in good health.

The gene calls are TRBV6-1 and TRBJ2-5; D gene ambiguous. V was cut by 0 bases and J by 1 base, with 12 bases left in between. This CDR3 contains 16 residues. Germline values: CDR1 MNHNS, CDR2 SASEGT. The CDR3 region has the DNA TGTGCCAGCAGTGAAGCCTTAGGTGCCCTCCAAGAGACCCAGTACTTC. Its protein product is CASSEALGALQETQYF.

The chain employs TRBV29-1 and TRBJ1-2, with D tentatively TRBD1 (6 bases). Per the germline V gene, CDR1 is SQVTM and CDR2 is ANQGSEA. This CDR3 has 13 residues. V was cut by 4 bases and J by 6 bases, with 15 bases left in between. Here the CDR3 DNA reads TGCAGCGTTGTCCGGACCAGGGGTCATGGCTACACCTTC. Protein sequence: CSVVRTRGHGYTF.

The chain recombines TRBV5-1 with TRBJ2-3, with TRBD2 identical over 12 bases. V lost 2 bases, J lost 0 bases, and 7 bases stayed unmatched. The CDR3 runs 18 residues. Germline V gives CDR1 SGHRS, CDR2 YFSETQ. The CDR3 nucleotides are TGCGCCAGCAGCTTCGGGGGGCTAGCGGGAGGGAGCACAGATACGCAGTATTTT. It codes for CASSFGGLAGGSTDTQYF.

The J gene is TRBJ2-7, the V gene TRBV25-1; 8 nucleotides align to TRBD1. The CDR3 runs to 15 residues. The germline V gene has CDR1 MGHDK and CDR2 SYGVNS. With V trimmed by 0 bases and J by 5 bases, 6 bases remained unmatched. Here the CDR3 DNA reads TGTGCCAGCAGTGAATATGGTGCAGGGGGCAACGAGCAGTACTTC. Translating it yields CASSEYGAGGNEQYF.

The V call is TRBV15, the J call TRBJ2-4; 12 bases are a match to TRBD1. The germline CDR1 and CDR2 sequences are LNHNV and YYDKDF (reference sequence). This CDR3 comprises 14 residues. With V trimmed by 6 bases and J by 7 bases, 4 bases remained unmatched. CDR3 DNA: TGTGCCACCAGAGGGGACAGGGGGCCTAACATTCAGTACTTC. It translates to CATRGDRGPNIQYF.

The CDR3 bases are TGTGCCATCAGGGGGATAGCGGGAGGGGGTTCAGATACGCAGTATTTT. Amino acids: CAIRGIAGGGSDTQYF. The chain recombines TRBV10-3 with TRBJ2-3; 11 nucleotides line up with TRBD2. In germline, CDR1 is ENHRY, CDR2 SYGVKD. Unmatched junction bases numbered 9, after V lost 6 bases and J lost 4 bases. This CDR3 is 16 amino acids long.

This clone was seen just once. The chain carries TRBV5-6 and TRBJ2-7; no firm D call. CDR1 and CDR2 from the germline V gene are SGHDT and YYEEEE. The CDR3 contains 13 residues. The V and J ends lost 4 bases and 5 bases respectively, with 13 bases between them. Here the CDR3 DNA reads TGTGCCAGCAGCCTAAGACAAGTCCACGAGCAGTACTTC. Translation gives CASSLRQVHEQYF. Using reference TRBV5-6 and TRBJ2-7 for the parts outside the CDR3, the full variable domain is DAGVTQSPTHLIKTRGQQVTLRCSPKSGHDTVSWYQQALGQGPQFIFQYYEEEERQRGNFPDRFSGHQFPNYSSELNVNALLLGDSALYLCASSLRQVHEQYFGPGTRLTVT.

This chain connects TRBV6-1 to TRBJ2-2, with D perhaps matching TRBD1 (5 bases). Germline CDR1 reads MNHNS; CDR2 reads SASEGT. V lost 5 bases to trimming and J lost 1 base, with 8 bases between them. The CDR3 is 14 amino acids. CDR3 loop: CASSHTGNTGELFF. Written as DNA, the CDR3 is TGTGCCAGCAGTCATACAGGGAACACCGGGGAGCTGTTTTTT.

CDR3: CASRDVQGEQYF. The CDR3 DNA follows: TGTGCCAGCAGGGACGTACAGGGGGAGCAGTACTTC. The J gene is TRBJ2-7, the V gene TRBV2, with TRBD1 identical over 7 bases. Germline values: CDR1 SNHLY, CDR2 FYNNEI. CDR3 length: 12 residues. The V and J ends lost 6 bases and 7 bases, in that order; junction bases with no gene match: 6.

This rearrangement joins TRBV29-1 to TRBJ2-5; maybe TRBD1 (6 bases). Trimming took 5 bases from V and 2 from J, leaving 12 bases between them. The germline V gene has CDR1 SQVTM and CDR2 ANQGSEA. The CDR3 consists of 13 residues. DNA of the CDR3: TGCAGCGTTCTCCGGGACAATCAAGAGACCCAGTACTTC. Translated: CSVLRDNQETQYF.

The V gene is TRBV5-1, the J gene TRBJ2-7, with TRBD2 identical over 9 bases. The J segment lost 5 bases and the V segment lost 6 bases, leaving 18 bases of the junction unmatched. CDR1 and CDR2 from the germline V gene are SGHRS and YFSETQ. The CDR3 is 17 amino acids. The CDR3 sequence is CASTRAAGGIQGNEQYF. The CDR3 coding sequence is TGCGCCAGCACTCGGGCCGCGGGAGGGATTCAGGGGAACGAGCAGTACTTC.

This chain uses TRBV7-9 with TRBJ2-7; TRBD2 aligns across 7 bases. Unmatched junction bases numbered 6, after V lost 1 base and J lost 0 bases. Germline V gene sequence: CDR1 SEHNR, CDR2 FQNEAQ (reference sequence). The CDR3 spans 16 residues. This CDR3 reads CASSLVGGLSSYEQYF. CDR3 DNA sequence: TGTGCCAGCAGCTTAGTCGGGGGGTTAAGCTCCTACGAGCAGTACTTC. The entire variable domain, with the rest obtained from reference TRBV7-9 and TRBJ2-7, is as follows: DTGVSQNPRHKITKRGQNVTFRCDPISEHNRLYWYRQTLGQGPEFLTYFQNEAQLEKSRLLSDRFSAERPKGSFSTLEIQRTEQGDSAMYLCASSLVGGLSSYEQYFGPGTRLTVT.

The V gene is TRBV6-1, the J gene TRBJ2-7; D perhaps matches TRBD1 (5 bases). Germline V gene data show CDR1 as MNHNS and CDR2 as SASEGT. V shed 5 bases and J shed 9 bases, with 8 bases lying between them. This CDR3 is built from 10 residues. The CDR3 reads CASSPQGQYF. The DNA of the CDR3 is TGTGCCAGCAGTCCCCAGGGGCAGTACTTC.

For the CDR3, the DNA is TGTGCCAGCACCACAGGGGGAGACACTGAAGCTTTCTTT. It is translated as CASTTGGDTEAFF. This sequence joins TRBV6-1 and TRBJ1-1; 8 bases are shared with TRBD1. There are 13 residues in the CDR3. In germline, CDR1 is MNHNS, CDR2 SASEGT. V lost 7 bases and J lost 3; bases outside the gene matches: 4.

The chain has TRBV9 and TRBJ2-3; 10 bases are shared with TRBD2. The CDR3 sequence is 16 residues long. In germline, CDR1 is SGDLS, CDR2 YYNGEE. V shed 0 bases and J 6 bases; nucleotides not matched to a gene: 7. The CDR3 sequence is CASSVEASGSLDTQYF. CDR3 nucleotides: TGTGCCAGCAGCGTAGAGGCTAGCGGGAGTTTGGATACGCAGTATTTT. Using reference TRBV9 and TRBJ2-3 for the parts outside the CDR3, the full variable domain is DSGVTQTPKHLITATGQRVTLRCSPRSGDLSVYWYQQSLDQGLQFLIQYYNGEERAKGNILERFSAQQFPDLHSELNLSSLELGDSALYFCASSVEASGSLDTQYFGPGTRLTVL.

This chain links TRBV14 with TRBJ1-1; TRBD1 matches 11 bases. The junction had 7 bases not matched to a gene; V was cut back by 4 bases and J by 3 bases. CDR1 and CDR2 (germline): SGHDN, FVKESK. This CDR3 comprises 16 residues. The chain's CDR3 is CASSRWTGGRDTEAFF. The CDR3 DNA sequence: TGTGCCAGCAGCCGATGGACAGGGGGCCGGGACACTGAAGCTTTCTTT.

This rearrangement joins TRBV7-6 to TRBJ1-2, with a possible D match to TRBD1 (5 bases). CDR3 length: 17 amino acids. Germline CDR1 and CDR2: SGHVS and FNYEAQ. Trimming removed 2 bases at V and 0 bases at J, with 16 bases between. In DNA, the CDR3 is TGTGCCAGCAGCTTATTTTCGACAGCCTCTACTAACTATGGCTACACCTTC. Protein: CASSLFSTASTNYGYTF.

V is TRBV5-1 and J is TRBJ1-5; 8 bases map to TRBD1. Germline V gives CDR1 SGHRS, CDR2 YFSETQ. CDR3 size: 14 residues. Trimming at V came to 4 bases and at J to 6 bases, leaving 6 bases not matched to a gene. CDR3 nucleotides: TGCGCCAGCAGCGAAGGACAGGGCTCTCAGCCCCAGCATTTT. Translating it yields CASSEGQGSQPQHF.

The chain combines TRBV25-1 with TRBJ2-1, with 10 bases that match TRBD2. J lost 4 bases, V lost 11 bases, and 11 bases had no gene match. Germline CDR1 and CDR2: MGHDK and SYGVNS. The CDR3 loop spans 15 amino acids. DNA for the CDR3: TGTGCCCCACACCGGGGACTAGCGTTATACAATGAGCAGTTCTTC. Residues: CAPHRGLALYNEQFF. Full variable domain (remainder filled in from reference TRBV25-1 and TRBJ2-1): EADIYQTPRYLVIGTGKKITLECSQTMGHDKMYWYQQDPGMELHLIHYSYGVNSTEKGDLSSESTVSRIRTEHFPLTLESARPSHTSQYLCAPHRGLALYNEQFFGPGTRLTVL.

This chain links TRBV2 with TRBJ1-4; 9 bases are a match to TRBD1. This CDR3 region has 15 residues. The junction had 11 bases not matched to a gene; V was cut back by 7 bases and J by 8 bases. Germline V gene sequence: CDR1 SNHLY, CDR2 FYNNEI. In DNA, the CDR3 is TGTGCCAGCACCACGGAGGGACAGGGTGGGGAAAAACTGTTTTTT. Protein product: CASTTEGQGGEKLFF.

The rearrangement uses TRBV5-1 and TRBJ2-3; D unresolved. The V gene's germline CDR1 is SGHRS and CDR2 YFSETQ. The CDR3 totals 14 residues. V was pared by 7 bases and J by 0 bases, with 12 bases between. Here the CDR3 reads CASGPGKSTDTQYF. The CDR3 DNA is TGCGCCAGCGGGCCAGGCAAGAGCACAGATACGCAGTATTTT.